This T cell receptor (beta chain) was observed in a study of blood T cell repertoires in COVID-19 (TCRdb year 2020). The study in broad terms: The collaborator samples originated in the United States, Italy and Spain and spanned the acute and convalescent phases of COVID-19. The material from the prospective study consisted of cDNA or gDNA derived from T cells, B-cell-depleted T cells, or PBMCs. Subjects who had been exposed to COVID-19, were actively infected with it, or had recovered from it provided the deeply sampled blood TCRbeta repertoires that made up the dataset. The repertoires were released in a freely available public database meant as a resource for research on the immune response to SARS-CoV-2. Samples came from the ongoing ImmuneRACE study (first 160 participants) plus 1,254 subjects from 6 global collaborators. Nearly every sample came with metadata listing a de-identified subject ID, COVID-19 status, age in years and sex. Where available, HLA class I and class II types were obtained from metadata supplied by the sample provider rather than from assay-based typing.

TCRbeta CDR3 regions were amplified from genomic DNA by means of the immunoSEQ Assay, a bias-controlled multiplex PCR. As for the authors' bioinformatics: Within the assay, amplification of reference gene primers was used to estimate how many nucleated cells each sample contained. To quantify the absolute abundance of each unique TCRbeta CDR3 rearrangement, sequence reads were collapsed and filtered. For each sample, productive Simpson clonality was calculated as the square root of Simpson's diversity index across productive rearrangements. Held by TCRdb, this immuneACCESS table contains in-frame sequences only and omits some clones. Under half of the omission traces to an unresolved V gene where checked; the cause of the rest is unknown. Clone size and V and J calls were adopted from that table, with D and trimming inferred from the DNA. In all, the sample holds about 34,000 clones, and about 84% of those were seen once. Around 3.2% of the sample comes from the top ten.

Trimming removed 6 bases from V and 7 bases from J, leaving 12 bases between the germline ends. Inclusive of the bounding cysteine and phenylalanine, the CDR3 is 12 residues long. The sequence is cut down to CDR3 DNA, 36 bases in frame from base 1. The CDR1 and CDR2 encoded by the germline V gene are MNHEY and SVGAGI. One collaborating source in Seattle enrolled patients during active infection and followed them longitudinally through the course of disease. Each collaborating institution followed its own protocols to collect whole blood in K2EDTA tubes. For TCRbeta analysis, collaborator samples were shipped as frozen whole blood, as isolated PBMCs, or as DNA extracted from either sample type. Overall study outcomes, separate from this receptor: How much clinical and demographic metadata was included differed by source and by participant, and the metadata was provided uncurated.

Comment on this clone: Its binding antigen is unknown. No base quality information exists; no much larger clone differs at one position.

The sequence joins TRBV6-5 to TRBJ1-1; D gene: possibly TRBD1, on 6 matching bases. The sample taken for sequencing was peripheral blood. This clonotype originated in a man between 65 and 85 years old with COVID-19, enrolled during active disease. CDR3 region: CASSNRVGEAFF. The nucleotide sequence reads as follows: TGTGCCAGCAGCAACAGGGTTGGTGAAGCTTTCTTT.